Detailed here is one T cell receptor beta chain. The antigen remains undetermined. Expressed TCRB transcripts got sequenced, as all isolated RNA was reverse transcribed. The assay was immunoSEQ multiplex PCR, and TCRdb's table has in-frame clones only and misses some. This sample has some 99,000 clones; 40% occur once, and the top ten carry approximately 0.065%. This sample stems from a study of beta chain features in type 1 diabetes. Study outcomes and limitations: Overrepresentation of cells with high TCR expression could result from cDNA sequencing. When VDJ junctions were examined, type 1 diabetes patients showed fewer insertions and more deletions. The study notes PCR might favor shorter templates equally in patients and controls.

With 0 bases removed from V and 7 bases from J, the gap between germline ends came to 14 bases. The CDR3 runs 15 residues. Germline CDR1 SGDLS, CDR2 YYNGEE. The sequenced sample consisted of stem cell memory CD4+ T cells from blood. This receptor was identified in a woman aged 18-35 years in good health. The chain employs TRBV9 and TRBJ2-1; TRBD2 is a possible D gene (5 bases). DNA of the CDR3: TGTGCCAGCAGCGTAGGCGGGCGCCGGGGTAATGAGCAGTTCTTC. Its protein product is CASSVGGRRGNEQFF.